Presented here are 21 T cell receptor beta chains from one specimen sequenced in a study of T cell responses to AZD1222 COVID-19 vaccine. Produced via immunoSEQ multiplex PCR; TCRdb's table is partial and in-frame only. Among about 160,000 clones, 80% to 90% were seen once, and the ten largest hold approximately 6.9%. The material was peripheral blood, obtained on day 0 of AZD1222 vaccination. The receptor set was obtained from an adult in good health.

This chain uses TRBV2 with TRBJ1-5; D not certain. The CDR3 is 12 amino acids. From germline, CDR1 is SNHLY and CDR2 FYNNEI. The V gene lost 0 bases and the J gene lost 8 bases, with 5 bases spanning the gap. The CDR3 DNA sequence: TGTGCCAGCAGTGAAGCGATTAAGCCCCAGCATTTT. It specifies CASSEAIKPQHF.

The V call is TRBV11-2, the J call TRBJ1-1, with 8 bases that match TRBD1. Germline V gives CDR1 SGHAT, CDR2 FQNNGV. This CDR3 has 15 amino acids. V lost 4 bases and J lost 1; bases outside the gene matches: 5. CDR3 residues: CASSYSGTGNTEAFF. In DNA form, the CDR3 reads TGTGCCAGCAGCTACTCCGGGACAGGGAACACTGAAGCTTTCTTT. Complete variable domain (other parts from reference TRBV11-2 and TRBJ1-1): EAGVAQSPRYKIIEKRQSVAFWCNPISGHATLYWYQQILGQGPKLLIQFQNNGVVDDSQLPKDRFSAERLKGVDSTLKIQPAKLEDSAVYLCASSYSGTGNTEAFFGQGTRLTVV.

This chain uses TRBV27 with TRBJ1-3; unclear D gene. The germline V gene encodes CDR1 MNHEY and CDR2 SMNVEV (reference sequence). The CDR3 has 14 residues. Deletions cut 3 bases from V and 3 bases from J, with 9 bases between. The DNA of the CDR3 is TGTGCCAGCAGTTTGTTAAGAGGTGGAAACACCATATATTTT. This gives the protein CASSLLRGGNTIYF.

The rearrangement links TRBV10-2 to TRBJ1-4, with D possibly TRBD1 on 5 matching bases. The CDR3 sequence is 14 residues long. The V gene's germline CDR1 is WSHSY and CDR2 SAAADI. The ends were cut back, 2 bases at V and 7 bases at J, with 11 bases in the middle. The CDR3 here is CASSEVGQIEKLFF. The CDR3 DNA is TGCGCCAGCAGTGAGGTGGGGCAGATTGAAAAACTGTTTTTT.

The CDR3: CASSTDGNQPQHF. The CDR3 bases are TGTGCCAGCAGCACCGACGGCAATCAGCCCCAGCATTTT. The rearrangement joins TRBV5-4 to TRBJ1-5; D gene ambiguous. This CDR3 comprises 13 residues. Trimming stripped 4 bases from V and 2 bases from J, with 7 bases between. Germline assignment: CDR1 SGHNT and CDR2 YYREEE (reference sequence).

The rearrangement uses TRBV21-1 and TRBJ2-3; TRBD1, the table's D call, was not compared with the DNA. TRBV21-1 is deemed a pseudogene. CDR3 size: 20 residues. CDR3 in DNA: TGTGCCAGCAGCAAAGGGGTATCGGGACAGGGGGCTAAGAGCACAGATACGCAGTATTTT. It yields the protein CASSKGVSGQGAKSTDTQYF.

The chain combines TRBV7-3 with TRBJ2-7, with 9 bases matching TRBD2. The length of the CDR3 is 16 residues. Per the germline V gene, CDR1 is SGHTA and CDR2 is FQGTGA. Trimming removed 2 bases from V and 3 bases from J; junction bases left unmatched: 8. CDR3 region: CASSLGLAGLHYEQYV. The CDR3, as DNA: TGTGCCAGCAGCTTAGGTCTAGCGGGGCTCCACTACGAGCAGTACGTC.

The chain employs TRBV3-1 (or the pseudogene TRBV3-2) and TRBJ1-4; no firm D call. Trimming shortened V by 6 bases and J by 5 bases, and 10 bases separated the two germline ends. The germline V gene has CDR1 LGHDT and CDR2 YNNKEL (reference sequence). The CDR3 extends over 13 amino acids. The CDR3 DNA sequence: TGTGCCAGCAGGGCAAACGGGAATGAAAAACTGTTTTTT. This codes for CASRANGNEKLFF.

The chain couples TRBV6-5 to TRBJ2-2; D may be TRBD2 (6 bases). Germline lookup yields CDR1 MNHEY and CDR2 SVGAGI. The CDR3 sequence is 15 residues long. Trimming stripped 3 bases from V and 2 bases from J, with 10 bases between. CDR3 DNA sequence: TGTGCCAGCAGTTATCGGGGGTATAACACCGGGGAGCTGTTTTTT. Amino acid sequence: CASSYRGYNTGELFF.

V gene TRBV15 combines with J gene TRBJ1-1; D unresolved. Germline V CDR1 and CDR2: LNHNV, YYDKDF (reference sequence). The CDR3 runs to 16 residues. Trimming stripped 0 bases from V and 0 bases from J, with 11 bases between. CDR3 DNA sequence: TGTGCCACCAGCAGAGATCGGGCCATGGTGAACACTGAAGCTTTCTTT. Encoded protein: CATSRDRAMVNTEAFF.

The chain combines TRBV20-1 with TRBJ2-1; D unclear. Germline CDR1 and CDR2: DFQATT and SNEGSKA (reference sequence). The CDR3 runs to 13 residues. CDR3 in amino acids: CSGSDNSYNEQFF. In nucleotides, the CDR3 is TGCAGCGGTAGTGACAACTCCTACAATGAGCAGTTCTTC.

V and J are TRBV27 and TRBJ2-2, with a weak D call TRBD1 (7 bases). Trimming removed 2 bases from V and 5 bases from J, with 12 bases in between. The CDR3 runs 15 residues. Germline CDR1 MNHEY, CDR2 SMNVEV (reference sequence). CDR3 bases: TGTGCCAGCAGTTTAATTTCAGGGGGGACCGGGGAGCTGTTTTTT. This sequence encodes CASSLISGGTGELFF.

V is TRBV5-4 and J is TRBJ2-7; 7 bases match TRBD1. CDR1 is SGHNT and CDR2 is YYREEE in the germline V gene (reference sequence). J lost 2 bases, V lost 0 bases, and 5 bases had no gene match. The CDR3 runs to 15 residues. The CDR3 region has the DNA TGTGCCAGCAGCTTGGGTCTGGGACAGACCTACGAGCAGTACGTC. Amino acids: CASSLGLGQTYEQYV.

The CDR3 DNA follows: TGTGCCAGCTCGCTGGATCAGGGGGTCTATGGCTACACCTTC. Its translation is CASSLDQGVYGYTF. The chain has TRBV18 and TRBJ1-2, with 7 bases lining up with TRBD1. The V and J ends lost 6 bases and 4 bases, in that order; junction bases with no gene match: 8. Germline CDR1 and CDR2: KGHSH and LQKENI. This CDR3 spans 14 amino acids.

This sequence joins TRBV20-1 and TRBJ1-6; 7 bases line up with TRBD1. Germline V gives CDR1 DFQATT, CDR2 SNEGSKA (reference sequence). V shed 3 bases, J shed 7 bases, and the junction held 6 bases outside the gene matches. This CDR3 has 14 residues. CDR3 sequence reads: CSASPGTANSPLHF. CDR3 in DNA: TGCAGTGCTAGTCCGGGGACAGCCAATTCACCCCTCCACTTT.

V usage is TRBV20-1 and J usage is TRBJ2-2, with unresolved D. Germline V gene data show CDR1 as DFQATT and CDR2 as SNEGSKA (reference sequence). V lost 3 bases to trimming and J lost 3 bases, with 11 bases between them. This CDR3 region has 14 residues. The CDR3 loop reads CSASPGPYTGELFF. For the CDR3, the DNA is TGCAGTGCTAGTCCCGGGCCGTACACCGGGGAGCTGTTTTTT.

The rearrangement uses TRBV5-1 and TRBJ1-3; 7 bases line up with TRBD1. CDR3 size: 14 residues. Trimming cost V 4 bases and J 4 bases; bases outside gene matches: 5. Per the germline V gene, CDR1 is SGHRS and CDR2 is YFSETQ. This CDR3 reads CASSQGQPGNTIYF. The CDR3 coding sequence is TGCGCCAGCAGCCAGGGACAGCCAGGAAACACCATATATTTT.

The chain uses TRBV28 and TRBJ2-7; D remains ambiguous. CDR1 MDHEN and CDR2 SYDVKM come from the germline V gene. V was pared by 4 bases and J by 6 bases, with 16 bases between. The CDR3 has 14 residues. CDR3 region: CASSSGPLESEQYF. The CDR3 DNA is TGTGCCAGCAGTTCCGGACCCTTGGAGTCCGAGCAGTACTTC.

The genes are TRBV2 and TRBJ1-1; 9 bases agree with TRBD1. After removal of 2 bases from V and 10 bases from J, the junction contained 11 bases not matched to a gene. The CDR3 extends over 15 amino acids. CDR1 is SNHLY, CDR2 FYNNEI, per germline. CDR3 sequence: CASSERGTGLASAFF. CDR3 DNA sequence: TGTGCCAGCAGTGAAAGAGGGACAGGGCTGGCGTCAGCTTTCTTT.

The chain combines TRBV4-2 with TRBJ1-4; the match to TRBD1 covers 7 bases. The CDR3 is 18 amino acids. Trimming took 6 bases from V and 6 from J; bases not matched to a gene: 19. Germline V CDR1 and CDR2: LGHNA, YNFKEQ. The CDR3 nucleotides read TGTGCCAGCAGTTCGACAGGGCGGCTGGGTTGGGAGGATGAAAAACTGTTTTTT. Translating gives CASSSTGRLGWEDEKLFF.

DNA of the CDR3: TGTGCCACCAGTGCGCCCGAAACTGCTAATGAGCAGTTCTTC. Its protein is CATSAPETANEQFF. The chain has TRBV24-1 and TRBJ2-1; no firm D call. Germline lookup yields CDR1 KGHDR and CDR2 SFDVKD. V was clipped by 5 bases and J by 7 bases, with 14 bases between them. CDR3 length: 14 amino acids.